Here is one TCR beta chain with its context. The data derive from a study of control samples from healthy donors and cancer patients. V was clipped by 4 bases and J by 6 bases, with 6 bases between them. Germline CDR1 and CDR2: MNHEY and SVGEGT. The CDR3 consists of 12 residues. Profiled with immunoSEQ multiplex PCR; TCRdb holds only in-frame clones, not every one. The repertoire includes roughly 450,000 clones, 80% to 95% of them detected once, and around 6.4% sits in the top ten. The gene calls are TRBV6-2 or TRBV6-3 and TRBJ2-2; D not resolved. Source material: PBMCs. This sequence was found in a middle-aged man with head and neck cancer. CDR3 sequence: CASSLSAGELFF. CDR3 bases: TGTGCCAGCAGTTTATCGGCCGGGGAGCTGTTTTTT.